The 27 T cell receptor beta chains below come from one sample, sequenced in a study of blood T cell repertoires in COVID-19. TCRdb keeps only in-frame clones here, not all; method: immunoSEQ multiplex PCR. The sample includes around 240,000 clones, approximately 82% of them seen just once. The source material was peripheral blood. The source is a middle-aged woman who had recovered from COVID-19.

This chain uses TRBV5-1 with TRBJ2-2; 11 bases are shared with TRBD2. CDR1 and CDR2 from the germline V gene are SGHRS and YFSETQ. The CDR3 spans 15 residues. Trimming cost V 4 bases and J 7 bases; bases outside gene matches: 6. CDR3 nucleotides: TGCGCCAGCAGCGCATTGGGGACTAGCGGCGGGGAGCTGTTTTTT. Translation gives CASSALGTSGGELFF.

The chain carries TRBV29-1 and TRBJ1-1, with D possibly matching TRBD1 (5 bases). Germline CDR1 is SQVTM and CDR2 is ANQGSEA. This CDR3 contains 13 residues. The ends were cut back, 4 bases at V and 4 bases at J, with 13 bases in the middle. CDR3 residues: CSVGSQGGTEAFF. The CDR3 DNA reads TGCAGCGTTGGGTCGCAGGGAGGCACTGAAGCTTTCTTT.

On this clone itself: A read error is likely, as this CDR3 ends without the conserved phenylalanine or tryptophan. The DNA is omitted, as the CDR3 cannot be located on it reliably, and the CDR3 follows TCRdb's listing. The V call is TRBV3-1 (or the pseudogene TRBV3-2), the J call TRBJ2-7; the table gives TRBD1 as D, unverified against the DNA. The CDR3 contains 15 residues when both ends are counted. From germline, CDR1 is LGHDT and CDR2 YNNKEL (reference sequence). This CDR3 reads CASSQDPGQGVSFAI.

The V call is TRBV28, the J call TRBJ1-4; 7 bases are shared with TRBD1. This CDR3 comprises 16 residues. The V gene end was trimmed by 1 base and the J gene end by 8 bases; junction bases not matched to a gene: 10. Germline-derived CDR1 and CDR2 are MDHEN and SYDVKM. The CDR3 protein is CASSLLISTGEEKLFF. CDR3 bases: TGTGCCAGCAGTTTATTGATTAGTACAGGGGAAGAAAAACTGTTTTTT.

The V gene is TRBV19, the J gene TRBJ1-5; 10 bases line up with TRBD1. The CDR3 spans 15 residues. The germline CDR1 and CDR2 sequences are LNHDA and SQIVND (reference sequence). V gave up 5 bases and J gave up 5 bases; unmatched junction bases: 6. The CDR3 sequence: CASSLAGTGDQPQHF. In DNA form, the CDR3 reads TGTGCCAGTAGTTTAGCCGGGACAGGGGATCAGCCCCAGCATTTT.

The chain carries TRBV30 and TRBJ1-4; D is ambiguous. The CDR3 length is 13 residues. Germline CDR1 GTSNPN, CDR2 SVGIG (reference sequence). V lost 3 bases to trimming and J lost 8 bases, with 13 bases between them. In nucleotides, the CDR3 is TGTGCCTGGAGACTAGCCGGAGGGGAAAAACTGTTTTTT. Its translation is CAWRLAGGEKLFF.

The rearrangement joins TRBV28 to TRBJ2-5; D is possibly TRBD1 (5 bases). CDR3 size: 15 residues. The germline V and J ends were trimmed by 7 bases and 1 base, with 16 bases remaining between them. Germline loops: CDR1 MDHEN, CDR2 SYDVKM. The CDR3: CASTELGRLQETQYF. The CDR3, as DNA: TGTGCCAGCACTGAATTGGGGCGCCTCCAAGAGACCCAGTACTTC.

The table lists this clone with a count of one. The J gene is TRBJ2-7, the V gene TRBV6-5; TRBD1 aligns across 7 bases. The CDR3 consists of 13 residues. V lost 6 bases, J lost 3 bases, and 5 bases stayed unmatched. The germline gives CDR1 MNHEY, CDR2 SVGAGI. The CDR3 protein is CASRRGQLYEQYF. The DNA for the CDR3 is TGTGCCAGCAGGAGGGGACAGCTCTACGAGCAGTACTTC.

The chain combines TRBV3-1 (or the pseudogene TRBV3-2) with TRBJ1-1, with 8 bases fitting TRBD1. The ends lost 4 bases at V and 1 base at J; junction bases unmatched: 5. Per germline, CDR1 LGHDT and CDR2 YNNKEL (reference sequence). This CDR3 comprises 15 residues. CDR3 residues: CASSLTGTGNTEAFF. The CDR3 coding sequence is TGTGCCAGCAGCCTTACCGGGACAGGGAACACTGAAGCTTTCTTT.

CDR3 DNA sequence: TGTGCCAGCAGCCTCAGAACGGGGGGGAGCACAGATACGCAGTATTTT. As protein: CASSLRTGGSTDTQYF. The chain joins TRBV7-6 to TRBJ2-3; 8 bases are shared with TRBD2. Germline V lookup: CDR1 SGHVS, CDR2 FNYEAQ. The CDR3 contains 16 residues. Trimming took 5 bases from V and 0 from J; bases not matched to a gene: 7.

The chain's CDR3 is CASSLLSGQETQYF. CDR3 bases: TGTGCCAGCAGCTTGCTGTCAGGCCAAGAGACCCAGTACTTC. This rearrangement joins TRBV5-6 to TRBJ2-5; D not resolved. CDR3 size: 14 residues. V lost 1 base, J lost 1 base, and 8 bases lay in between. Looked up from germline, CDR1 is SGHDT and CDR2 is YYEEEE.

Comments on this clone: Other DNA sequences in the sample encode the same CDR3. The chain employs TRBV10-3 and TRBJ1-1, with 7 bases identical to TRBD1. Trimming took 0 bases from V and 6 from J; bases not matched to a gene: 1. The CDR3 spans 13 residues. Germline V gene data show CDR1 as ENHRY and CDR2 as SYGVKD. CDR3 coding DNA: TGTGCCATCAGTGAGTCGGGACAGCCTGAAGCTTTCTTT. Translated, it gives CAISESGQPEAFF.

CDR3 bases: TGTGCCAGCACTAGGGACTCGGGGGTCAACAATGAGCAGTTCTTC. The encoded protein is CASTRDSGVNNEQFF. V usage is TRBV2 and J usage is TRBJ2-1; tentative D call: TRBD2 (6 bases). Germline V gene sequence: CDR1 SNHLY, CDR2 FYNNEI. This CDR3 is built from 15 residues. With 7 bases removed from V and 5 bases from J, the gap between germline ends came to 18 bases.

The chain is built from TRBV25-1 and TRBJ2-5; possible D gene TRBD1, 6 bases. The V end lost 6 bases, the J end lost 2 bases, and 13 bases lay between the germline ends. Germline CDR1 and CDR2: MGHDK and SYGVNS. There are 14 residues in the CDR3. CDR3 sequence: CASRAYRAQETQYF. The CDR3 DNA sequence: TGTGCCAGCAGGGCCTACAGGGCGCAAGAGACCCAGTACTTC.

J is TRBJ2-2 and V is TRBV7-6; a possible D gene is TRBD2 (7 bases). This CDR3 has 19 residues. V dropped 6 bases and J dropped 0 bases, with 23 bases sitting between them. The germline V gene has CDR1 SGHVS and CDR2 FNYEAQ. This chain's CDR3 is CASRRTYSTGGANTGELFF. The CDR3 coding sequence is TGTGCCAGCAGACGTACCTATAGTACGGGGGGCGCGAACACCGGGGAGCTGTTTTTT.

The J gene is TRBJ2-3, the V gene TRBV3-1 (or the pseudogene TRBV3-2); D perhaps matches TRBD1 (5 bases). V was pared by 1 base and J by 2 bases, with 13 bases between. Germline CDR1 reads LGHDT; CDR2 reads YNNKEL (reference sequence). This CDR3 has 16 residues. The CDR3 DNA sequence: TGTGCCAGCAGCCAAGGCCTACAGGATAACACAGATACGCAGTATTTT. Residues: CASSQGLQDNTDTQYF.

The chain links TRBV10-3 to TRBJ1-2, with 9 nucleotides matching TRBD1. In germline, CDR1 is ENHRY, CDR2 SYGVKD. The CDR3 has 14 amino acids. V lost 0 bases, J lost 7 bases, and 3 bases stayed unmatched. DNA of the CDR3: TGTGCCATCAGTGAGTCGACAGGGGGTAGTGGCTACACCTTC. It is translated as CAISESTGGSGYTF.

The chain links TRBV7-2 to TRBJ1-2, with 10 bases aligning to TRBD1. Germline V CDR1 and CDR2: SGHTA, FQGNSA. V trimming: 5 bases; J trimming: 8 bases; junction bases outside the gene matches: 8. The CDR3 totals 14 residues. CDR3 in amino acids: CASSPSQGQGGYTF. The CDR3 nucleotides are TGTGCCAGCAGCCCGTCCCAGGGACAGGGGGGCTACACCTTC.

The chain couples TRBV6-2 or TRBV6-3 to TRBJ2-7, with 8 bases matching TRBD1. Germline-derived CDR1 and CDR2 are MNHEY and SVGEGT. V was clipped by 2 bases and J by 1 base; unmatched bases: 13. The CDR3 is 18 residues long. Here the CDR3 reads CASSYAARGQALSYEQYF. As DNA, the CDR3 is TGTGCCAGCAGTTACGCTGCCAGGGGGCAGGCCCTATCCTACGAGCAGTACTTC.

The rearrangement uses TRBV21-1 and TRBJ2-3; the DNA was not used to check the table's D call, TRBD2. TRBV21-1 is an annotated pseudogene. This CDR3 has 15 residues. The CDR3 region is CASSRGTSITDTQYF. The CDR3 region has the DNA TGTGCCAGCAGCAGGGGGACTAGCATCACAGATACGCAGTATTTT.

The V call is TRBV2, the J call TRBJ1-1; TRBD1 matches 7 bases. Germline V gene lookup returns CDR1 SNHLY and CDR2 FYNNEI. The CDR3 length is 13 residues. V lost 6 bases to trimming and J lost 3 bases; unmatched junction nucleotides: 4. The chain's CDR3 is CASREQGYTEAFF. Here the CDR3 DNA reads TGTGCCAGCAGGGAACAGGGGTACACTGAAGCTTTCTTT.

This clone has a handful of counts. This chain joins TRBV7-9 and TRBJ2-1, with D unresolved. Germline CDR1 and CDR2: SEHNR and FQNEAQ (reference sequence). The V and J ends lost 1 base and 2 bases respectively, with 15 bases between them. CDR3 length: 17 amino acids. CDR3 sequence reads: CASSLGPGAEPYNEQFF. The CDR3 DNA reads as TGTGCCAGCAGCTTAGGGCCCGGAGCAGAGCCCTACAATGAGCAGTTCTTC.

The chain combines TRBV7-2 with TRBJ1-4; D is unresolved. Trimming stripped 3 bases from V and 4 bases from J, with 12 bases between. Germline assignment: CDR1 SGHTA and CDR2 FQGNSA. The CDR3 spans 15 residues. CDR3 in DNA: TGTGCCAGCAGCTTCTCGGGTGGTGGTAATGAAAAACTGTTTTTT. This encodes CASSFSGGGNEKLFF.

This clone was counted a single time. In nucleotides, the CDR3 is TGTGCCAGTAGTCCTCCAGGGGATGTCTACGAGCAGTACTTC. It codes for CASSPPGDVYEQYF. V gene TRBV19 combines with J gene TRBJ2-7, with D possibly matching TRBD1 (6 bases). V lost 5 bases and J 3 bases, leaving 14 bases between the germline ends. Germline-derived CDR1 and CDR2 are LNHDA and SQIVND (reference sequence). The CDR3 runs to 14 residues.

The rearrangement joins TRBV9 to TRBJ2-1, with 8 positions matching TRBD1. Per germline, CDR1 SGDLS and CDR2 YYNGEE. This CDR3 is built from 16 residues. V trimming: 3 bases; J trimming: 6 bases; junction bases outside the gene matches: 11. CDR3 amino acids: CASSAHRTGSVNEQFF. In DNA form, the CDR3 reads TGTGCCAGCAGCGCCCATCGGACAGGGTCCGTCAATGAGCAGTTCTTC.

The V and J genes are TRBV11-3 and TRBJ2-2; possibly TRBD1 for D (5 bases). The CDR3 extends over 14 amino acids. Trimming cost V 4 bases and J 2 bases, with 8 bases left between them. From germline, CDR1 is SGHNT and CDR2 YENEEA. DNA of the CDR3: TGTGCCAGCAGCTCGACAGACAACACCGGGGAGCTGTTTTTT. Amino acids: CASSSTDNTGELFF.

J is TRBJ2-3 and V is TRBV7-8, with TRBD2 matching 8 bases. The length of the CDR3 is 14 residues. The trim removed 5 bases at V and 2 bases at J, leaving 3 bases unmatched. Germline CDR1 and CDR2: SGHVS and FQNEAQ. The CDR3 DNA sequence: TGTGCCAGCAGCCGAGCGGGGGCCACAGATACGCAGTATTTT. It translates to CASSRAGATDTQYF.